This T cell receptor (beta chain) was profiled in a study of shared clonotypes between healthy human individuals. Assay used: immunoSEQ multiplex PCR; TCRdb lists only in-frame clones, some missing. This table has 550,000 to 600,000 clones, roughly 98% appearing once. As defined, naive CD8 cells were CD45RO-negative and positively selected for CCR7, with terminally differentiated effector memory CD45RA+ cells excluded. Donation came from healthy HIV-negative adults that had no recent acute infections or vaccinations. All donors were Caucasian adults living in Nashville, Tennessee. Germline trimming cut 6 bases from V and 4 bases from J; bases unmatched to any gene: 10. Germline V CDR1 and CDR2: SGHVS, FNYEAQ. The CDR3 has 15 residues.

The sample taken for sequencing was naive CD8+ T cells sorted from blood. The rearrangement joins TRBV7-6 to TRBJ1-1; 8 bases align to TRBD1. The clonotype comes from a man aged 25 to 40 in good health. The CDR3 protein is CASRPTTGEGTEAFF. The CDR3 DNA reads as TGTGCCAGCAGACCTACGACAGGGGAGGGCACTGAAGCTTTCTTT.